This entry lists 2 T cell receptor beta chains sequenced from one sample in a study of siplizumab effects on memory and regulatory T cells. Profiling relied on immunoSEQ multiplex PCR, and the TCRdb table lists in-frame clones only, not all of them. Of about 120,000 clones in the sample, approximately 94% are singletons; the top ten hold around 1.7%. Material: non-Treg CD4+ T cells sorted from blood. These receptors were taken from a human donor in good health.

The V call is TRBV21-1, the J call TRBJ1-2; the table's TRBD1 call for D was not verified on the DNA. TRBV21-1 is a listed pseudogene. The CDR3 totals 14 residues. The CDR3 DNA reads TGTGCCAGCAGCAATACGACAGGCCTCTATGGCTACACCTTC. Amino acid sequence: CASSNTTGLYGYTF.

The rearrangement uses TRBV19 and TRBJ1-2, with 8 bases that match TRBD1. The CDR3 loop spans 14 amino acids. V lost 4 bases and J lost 7; bases outside the gene matches: 8. CDR1 is LNHDA, CDR2 SQIVND, per germline (reference sequence). CDR3 nucleotide sequence: TGTGCCAGTAGTACTCAGGACAGGGTGTTTGGCTACACCTTC. Translation gives CASSTQDRVFGYTF.